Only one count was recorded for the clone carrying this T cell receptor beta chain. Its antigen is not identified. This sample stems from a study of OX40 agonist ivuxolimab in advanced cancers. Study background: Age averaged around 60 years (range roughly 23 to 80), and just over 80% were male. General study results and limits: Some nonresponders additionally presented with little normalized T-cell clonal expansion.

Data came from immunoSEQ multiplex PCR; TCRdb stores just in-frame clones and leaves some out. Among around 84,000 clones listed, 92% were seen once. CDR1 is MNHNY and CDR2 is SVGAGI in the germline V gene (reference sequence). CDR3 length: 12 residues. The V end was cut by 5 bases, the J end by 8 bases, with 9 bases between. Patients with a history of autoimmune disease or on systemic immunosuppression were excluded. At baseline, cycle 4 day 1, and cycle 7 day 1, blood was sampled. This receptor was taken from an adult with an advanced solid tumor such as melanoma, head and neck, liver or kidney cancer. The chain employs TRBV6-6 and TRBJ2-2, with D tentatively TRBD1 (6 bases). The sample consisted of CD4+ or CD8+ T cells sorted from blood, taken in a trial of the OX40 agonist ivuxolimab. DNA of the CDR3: TGTGCCAGCAGTGTCGGACAGGGGGAGCTGTTTTTT. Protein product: CASSVGQGELFF.